Below, one TCR beta chain is given with its context. Its antigen remains unidentified. The source of the sample is a study of T cells in Graves' hyperthyroidism and ophthalmopathy. Broader study findings: Ophthalmopathy could be told apart from stable hyperthyroidism with a 13 V-J model. The model forecast ophthalmopathy, anticipating it by a median 6.5 months before onset.

Amplification of TCR beta CDR3 regions was performed using RNA transcripts as template. An initial round of RT-PCR targeting the TCR CDR3 relied on the HTBI primer set. MiXCR, run by TCRdb on the multiplex PCR reads, gives a single entry per CDR3 protein. The sample lists roughly 500,000 distinct CDR3 sequences, just over 45% occurring once. Diagnoses used clinical symptoms, serum thyroxine and TRAb, thyroid ultrasound and orbital computed tomography. The receptor comes from an adult woman with Graves' disease, either hyperthyroidism or ophthalmopathy (not recorded which). The sample was peripheral blood or thyroid tissue (not recorded which).

The CDR3 DNA reads as TGCAGTGTCTTAACTTCCGCTGGACCTGAGGCCAACGTCCTGACTTTC. Protein: CSVLTSAGPEANVLTF. The chain uses TRBV20-1 and TRBJ2-6; D not certain. V dropped 7 bases and J dropped 6 bases, with 22 bases sitting between them. CDR1 DFQATT and CDR2 SNEGSKA come from the germline V gene (reference sequence). This CDR3 is 16 amino acids long.